Shown below are 14 T cell receptor beta chains from a single sample sequenced in a study of cytomegalovirus exposure and HLA in healthy donors. The PCR used 60 Vbeta and 13 Jbeta primers. This table comes from immunoSEQ multiplex PCR, and its TCRdb copy is limited to in-frame clones, with some not included. The sample records around 150,000 clones, 60% to 85% being singletons. The specimen sequenced was PBMCs. Every receptor here comes from a woman aged 40-49 years in good health and CMV-seronegative.

J is TRBJ2-2 and V is TRBV28, with TRBD1 as a possible D gene (6 bases). The CDR3 totals 15 residues. The V end lost 2 bases, the J end lost 4 bases, and 11 bases lay between the germline ends. Germline assignment: CDR1 MDHEN and CDR2 SYDVKM. The CDR3 is CASSLQGSATGELFF. CDR3 DNA: TGTGCCAGCAGTTTACAGGGGTCGGCCACCGGGGAGCTGTTTTTT.

The rearrangement joins TRBV28 to TRBJ2-5; D is possibly TRBD2 (5 bases). The germline V gene encodes CDR1 MDHEN and CDR2 SYDVKM. V lost 2 bases, J lost 7 bases, and 11 bases lay in between. CDR3 size: 13 residues. CDR3 DNA sequence: TGTGCCAGCAGTTTACCCCACCGGGGGACCCAGTACTTC. Its protein product is CASSLPHRGTQYF. The full variable domain, completed using reference TRBV28 and TRBJ2-5, is DVKVTQSSRYLVKRTGEKVFLECVQDMDHENMFWYRQDPGLGLRLIYFSYDVKMKEKGDIPEGYSVSREKKERFSLILESASTNQTSMYLCASSLPHRGTQYFGPGTRLLVL.

There are a few counts of this clone. The V gene is TRBV4-1, the J gene TRBJ1-6; 9 bases are shared with TRBD1. The CDR3 has 16 amino acids. Germline V gene data show CDR1 as MGHRA and CDR2 as YSYEKL. The V and J ends lost 1 base and 9 bases, in that order; junction bases with no gene match: 7. CDR3 DNA: TGCGCCAGCAGCCAAGGTACAGGGGGCGTGGGTTCACCCCTCCACTTT. Protein product: CASSQGTGGVGSPLHF.

The chain carries TRBV19 and TRBJ1-1; D may be TRBD1 (6 bases). V lost 2 bases and J lost 0, with 10 bases in between. Germline lookup yields CDR1 LNHDA and CDR2 SQIVND (reference sequence). There are 15 residues in the CDR3. The CDR3 reads CASSIRDILNTEAFF. The CDR3 bases are TGTGCCAGTAGTATAAGGGACATATTGAACACTGAAGCTTTCTTT.

The CDR3 here is CASSQSGGSNEQFF. The CDR3 DNA is TGTGCCAGCAGTCAAAGCGGGGGGTCGAATGAGCAGTTCTTC. The rearrangement joins TRBV6-4 to TRBJ2-1; 9 bases are shared with TRBD2. The germline gives CDR1 MRHNA, CDR2 SNTAGT. The CDR3 sequence is 14 residues long. Trimming removed 5 bases from V and 7 bases from J; junction bases left unmatched: 6.

The chain employs TRBV12-5 and TRBJ1-2; 7 bases line up with TRBD1. The germline V gene has CDR1 LGHNT and CDR2 FRNRAP. Germline trimming cut 5 bases from V and 7 bases from J; bases unmatched to any gene: 4. This CDR3 spans 12 amino acids. The CDR3 sequence is CASGRDSTGYTF. CDR3 DNA sequence: TGTGCTAGTGGTCGGGACAGTACTGGCTACACCTTC.

The CDR3 region has the DNA TGTGCCACCAGCAGAGATCTAACAGGAGCCAAGCAGTACTTC. Protein product: CATSRDLTGAKQYF. The V gene is TRBV15, the J gene TRBJ2-7; a possible D gene is TRBD1 (5 bases). V lost 0 bases to trimming and J lost 8 bases, with 14 bases between them. The CDR3 covers 14 residues. Looked up from germline, CDR1 is LNHNV and CDR2 is YYDKDF (reference sequence).

The rearrangement uses TRBV13 and TRBJ2-3, with a tentative D call TRBD2 (6 bases). The V end was cut by 2 bases, the J end by 5 bases, with 14 bases between. The germline gives CDR1 PRHDT, CDR2 FYEKMQ (reference sequence). The CDR3 loop spans 15 amino acids. The CDR3 sequence is CASSLKISGLDTQYF. DNA of the CDR3: TGTGCCAGCAGCTTAAAGATTAGCGGCTTAGATACGCAGTATTTT.

This clone was seen just once. CDR3: CASSDRGRSPLHF. As DNA, the CDR3 is TGTGCCAGCAGTGATCGGGGTCGGTCACCCCTCCACTTT. The chain is built from TRBV2 and TRBJ1-6; no clear D. The CDR3 sequence is 13 residues long. The V gene's germline CDR1 is SNHLY and CDR2 FYNNEI. Trimming pared 3 bases from V and 10 bases from J, leaving 10 bases between.

V gene TRBV19 combines with J gene TRBJ1-2; no firm D call. Germline V lookup: CDR1 LNHDA, CDR2 SQIVND (reference sequence). The CDR3 is 13 residues long. The ends were cut back, 3 bases at V and 5 bases at J, with 10 bases in the middle. CDR3 coding DNA: TGTGCCAGTAGTATTTCTGGGCAGTATGGCTACACCTTC. Translation: CASSISGQYGYTF.

This clone showed up just a few times. The rearrangement joins TRBV28 to TRBJ1-1; 8 nucleotides align to TRBD1. Germline CDR1 MDHEN, CDR2 SYDVKM. V dropped 6 bases and J dropped 1; count of bases not matched to a gene: 10. The length of the CDR3 is 16 residues. The CDR3: CASRRQGMMSNTEAFF. DNA of the CDR3: TGTGCCAGCAGGCGACAGGGGATGATGTCGAACACTGAAGCTTTCTTT.

A few counts support this clone. The chain uses TRBV5-4 and TRBJ1-3, with D unresolved. The CDR3 covers 14 residues. Trimming removed 0 bases from V and 3 bases from J, with 7 bases in between. Germline V gives CDR1 SGHNT, CDR2 YYREEE (reference sequence). The CDR3 here is CASSLAGSGNTIYF. The CDR3 coding sequence is TGTGCCAGCAGCTTGGCGGGGAGTGGAAACACCATATATTTT.

The chain couples TRBV18 to TRBJ1-5, with 9 bases fitting TRBD1. Germline lookup yields CDR1 KGHSH and CDR2 LQKENI. With V trimmed by 5 bases and J by 7 bases, 3 bases remained unmatched. CDR3 length equals 13 residues. The CDR3 region is CASSGDRDQPQHF. The CDR3 nucleotides are TGTGCCAGCTCAGGGGACAGGGACCAGCCCCAGCATTTT.

The chain links TRBV6-5 to TRBJ2-3; D gene uncertain. The germline V gene has CDR1 MNHEY and CDR2 SVGAGI. The germline V and J ends were trimmed by 0 bases and 2 bases, with 9 bases remaining between them. The CDR3 has 15 residues. The CDR3 reads CASSYSSRPTDTQYF. In DNA form, the CDR3 reads TGTGCCAGCAGTTACTCGTCCAGGCCCACAGATACGCAGTATTTT.